This T cell receptor beta chain was identified in a study of glioma-infiltrating T cells. This CDR3 comprises 14 residues. Trimming removed 7 bases at V and 4 bases at J, with 17 bases between. The V gene's germline CDR1 is LGHNT and CDR2 FRNRAP. The iRepertoire nested amplicon-rescue multiplex PCR amplified TCR alpha and beta CDR3s from RNA. A single record per CDR3 protein comes from TCRdb applying MiXCR to the multiplex PCR reads. The table includes about 400,000 distinct CDR3 sequences, roughly two fifths detected once. Study-wide points: Tissue-blood divergence was below expectation in non-neoplastic patients, above in gliomas.

This clonotype was seen more than once but under ten times. Its antigen is unknown. The V gene is TRBV12-5, the J gene TRBJ2-7; tentatively, D is TRBD2 (5 bases). The sequenced sample consisted of glioma tissue, nonneoplastic brain tissue, or PBMCs (not recorded which). The receptor's source is a human donor with low-grade glioma or glioblastoma, undergoing nonglioma brain surgery, or in good health (not recorded which). The CDR3 reads CASAAGLKGYEQYF. CDR3 DNA: TGTGCTAGTGCCGCGGGTCTTAAGGGTTACGAGCAGTACTTC.